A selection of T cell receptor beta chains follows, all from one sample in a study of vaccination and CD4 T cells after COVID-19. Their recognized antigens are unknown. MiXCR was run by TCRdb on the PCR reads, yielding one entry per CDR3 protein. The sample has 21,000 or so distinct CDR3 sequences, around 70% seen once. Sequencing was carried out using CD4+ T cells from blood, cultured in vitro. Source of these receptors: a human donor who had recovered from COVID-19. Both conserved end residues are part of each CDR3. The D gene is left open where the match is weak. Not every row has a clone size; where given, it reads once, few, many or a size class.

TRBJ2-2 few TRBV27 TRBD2 CASSGSGTGELFF TGTGCCAGTAGCGGGAGCGGCACCGGGGAGCTGTTTTTT
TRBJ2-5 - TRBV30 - CAWSVKGGETQYF TGTGCCTGGAGTGTTAAGGGGGGAGAGACCCAGTACTTC
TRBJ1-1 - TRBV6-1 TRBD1 CASSAQGARTEAFF TGTGCCAGCAGTGCTCAGGGGGCGCGGACTGAAGCTTTCTTT
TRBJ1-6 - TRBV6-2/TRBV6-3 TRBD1 CASSLNPGQRNSPLHF TGTGCCAGCAGTCTAAACCCGGGACAGAGGAATTCACCCCTCCACTTT
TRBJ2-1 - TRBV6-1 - CASSEGYEQFF TGTGCCAGCAGTGAGGGTTATGAGCAGTTCTTC
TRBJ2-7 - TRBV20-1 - CSAPGGHLQGTEQYF TGCAGTGCTCCGGGGGGCCATTTACAGGGTACCGAGCAGTACTTC
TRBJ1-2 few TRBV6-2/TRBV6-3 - CASRGGEVYGYTF TGTGCCAGCAGAGGGGGAGAGGTCTATGGCTACACCTTC
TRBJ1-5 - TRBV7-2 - CASSLGRNNQPQHF TGTGCCAGCAGCTTAGGACGGAACAATCAGCCCCAGCATTTT
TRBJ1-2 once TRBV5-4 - CASSGTGTLGNYGYTF TGTGCCAGCAGCGGGACCGGGACCCTTGGAAACTATGGCTACACCTTC
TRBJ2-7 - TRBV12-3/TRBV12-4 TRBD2 CASSRGEWARDYEQYF TGTGCCAGCAGCCGGGGGGAGTGGGCGAGGGACTACGAGCAGTACTTC
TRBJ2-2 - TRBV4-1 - CASSQVVDTGELFF TGCGCCAGCAGCCAAGTAGTGGACACCGGGGAGCTGTTTTTT
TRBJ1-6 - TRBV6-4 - CASSPDRYNSPLHF TGTGCCAGCAGCCCTGACAGATATAATTCACCCCTCCACTTT
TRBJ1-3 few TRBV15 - CATSRDIPEGNTIYF TGTGCCACCAGCAGAGATATTCCGGAGGGAAACACCATATATTTT